A few counts support the clone carrying this T cell receptor (beta chain). Recruited during active infection, patients (from Seattle) were subsequently followed longitudinally. Profiling relied on immunoSEQ multiplex PCR, and the TCRdb table lists in-frame clones only, not all of them. This table has about 370,000 clones, 87% appearing once. The sample comes from a study of blood T cell repertoires in COVID-19. Study details: PBMCs, B-cell-depleted T cells, or T cells provided the cDNA or gDNA that made up the material.

This clonotype originated in a young woman with COVID-19, enrolled during active disease. The sample was peripheral blood.

In DNA form, the CDR3 reads TGTGCCAGCAGTCCACTGACACAGAACACTGAAGCTTTCTTT. Residues: CASSPLTQNTEAFF. The V and J genes are TRBV6-5 and TRBJ1-1; D is ambiguous. The V end lost 5 bases, the J end lost 1 base, and 11 bases lay between the germline ends. This CDR3 is 14 amino acids long. Germline values: CDR1 MNHEY, CDR2 SVGAGI.